This T cell receptor (beta chain) originates from a study of cytomegalovirus exposure and HLA in healthy donors. In the study overall: Within an early data release were 80 million to 90 million unique TCRs drawn from HLA-typed donors.

CDR3 size: 12 residues. The germline V and J ends were trimmed by 4 bases and 3 bases, with 6 bases remaining between them. Germline assignment: CDR1 MNHNY and CDR2 SVGAGI (reference sequence). The PCR had 60 Vbeta and 13 Jbeta primers. This table comes from immunoSEQ multiplex PCR, and its TCRdb copy is limited to in-frame clones, with some not included. The sample includes roughly 120,000 clones, 65% to 80% seen only once; the top ten take roughly 3%. The specimen sequenced was PBMCs. The chain joins TRBV6-6 to TRBJ1-2, with D uncertain. The receptor comes from a woman between 40 and 55 years old in good health and CMV-seropositive. The DNA for the CDR3 is TGTGCCAGCAGTTCTGTTTACTATGGCTACACCTTC. Protein product: CASSSVYYGYTF.